The 2 T cell receptor beta chains below were found in one sample sequenced in a study of CD8 T cells in ankylosing spondylitis. Study-level points and caveats: Seemingly characteristic of ankylosing spondylitis blood was a TCR beta motif consisting of about 8 highly homologous variants.

One entry per CDR3 protein results from TCRdb running MiXCR on the 5' RACE reads. The data hold 700,000 to 1,000,000 distinct CDR3 sequences, with 10% to 15% observed a single time. No antigen has been assigned to these receptors. Specimen: blood, either unsorted or a sorted T cell fraction (not recorded which). The receptors here all came from a male donor with ankylosing spondylitis.

This clonotype was counted a few times. CDR3 sequence reads: CASSQDRPRNTEAFF. CDR3 DNA sequence: TGTGCCAGCAGCCAAGATCGGCCGAGGAACACTGAAGCTTTCTTT. The rearrangement links TRBV4-2 to TRBJ1-1; D is undetermined. This CDR3 is 15 amino acids long. Trimming pared 0 bases from V and 1 base from J, leaving 9 bases between. The germline CDR1 and CDR2 sequences are LGHNA and YNFKEQ.

This chain links TRBV4-1 with TRBJ1-2; no clear D. Trimming took off 4 bases at V and 0 bases at J, with 18 bases between the two ends. The CDR3 sequence is 17 residues long. Germline-derived CDR1 and CDR2 are MGHRA and YSYEKL. CDR3 in DNA: TGCGCCAGCAGCCGTCTAAGAGGACTCCCCACTAACTATGGCTACACCTTC. As protein: CASSRLRGLPTNYGYTF.